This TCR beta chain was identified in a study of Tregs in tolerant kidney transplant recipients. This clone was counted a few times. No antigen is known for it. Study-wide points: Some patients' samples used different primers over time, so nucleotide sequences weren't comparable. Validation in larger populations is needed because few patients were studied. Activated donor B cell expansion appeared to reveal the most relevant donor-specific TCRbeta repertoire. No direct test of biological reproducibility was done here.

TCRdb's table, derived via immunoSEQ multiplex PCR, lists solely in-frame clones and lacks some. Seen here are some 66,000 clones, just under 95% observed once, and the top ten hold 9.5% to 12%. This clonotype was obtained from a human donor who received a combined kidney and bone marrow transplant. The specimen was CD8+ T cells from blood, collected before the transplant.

The CDR3 spells CASSIGGDEQFF. The CDR3 nucleotides read TGTGCCAGCAGCATAGGGGGCGATGAGCAGTTCTTC. The chain carries TRBV7-8 and TRBJ2-1; TRBD1 agrees at 7 bases. This CDR3 comprises 12 residues. CDR1 is SGHVS and CDR2 is FQNEAQ in the germline V gene. Trimming removed 5 bases from V and 8 bases from J; junction bases left unmatched: 3.